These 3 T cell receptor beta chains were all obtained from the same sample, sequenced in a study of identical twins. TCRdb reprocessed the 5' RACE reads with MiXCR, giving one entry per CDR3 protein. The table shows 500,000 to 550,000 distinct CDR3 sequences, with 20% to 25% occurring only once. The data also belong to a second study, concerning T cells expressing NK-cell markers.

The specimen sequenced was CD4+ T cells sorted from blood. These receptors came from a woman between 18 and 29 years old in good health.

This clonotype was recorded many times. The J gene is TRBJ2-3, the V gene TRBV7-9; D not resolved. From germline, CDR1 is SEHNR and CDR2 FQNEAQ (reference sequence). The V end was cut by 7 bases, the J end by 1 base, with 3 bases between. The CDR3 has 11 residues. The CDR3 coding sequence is TGTGCCAGCACCCGCACAGATACGCAGTATTTT. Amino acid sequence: CASTRTDTQYF.

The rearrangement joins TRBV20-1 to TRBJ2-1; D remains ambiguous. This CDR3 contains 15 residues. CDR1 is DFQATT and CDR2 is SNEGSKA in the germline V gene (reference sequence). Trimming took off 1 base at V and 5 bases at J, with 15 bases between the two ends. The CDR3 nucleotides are TGCAGTGCTAGAGCCCGAGGAACCTGGGACAATGAGCAGTTCTTC. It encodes CSARARGTWDNEQFF.

The CDR3 reads CSANSGAAYEQYF. The CDR3, as DNA: TGCAGTGCTAACAGCGGGGCGGCCTACGAGCAGTACTTC. This sequence joins TRBV20-1 and TRBJ2-7; 7 bases are a match to TRBD2. CDR1 is DFQATT and CDR2 is SNEGSKA in the germline V gene (reference sequence). V shed 4 bases, J shed 2 bases, and the junction held 5 bases outside the gene matches. CDR3 length: 13 residues.